The clone carrying this T cell receptor (beta chain) was seen a handful of times. The data derive from a study of T-cell reconstitution after alpha-beta-depleted transplantation in children. Trimming cost V 4 bases and J 6 bases, with 10 bases left between them. The germline V gene has CDR1 SGHDT and CDR2 YYEEEE. The CDR3 contains 13 residues. TCRbeta library construction was performed incorporating unique molecular identifiers. TCRdb fed the PCR reads into MiXCR, producing one record per CDR3 protein. The sample contains roughly 200,000 distinct CDR3 sequences, about a tenth of which appear only once.

The receptor was isolated from a child less than two years old with acute myeloid leukemia, due to receive a stem cell transplant. The specimen comprised PBMCs, sampled before TCRalphabeta/CD19-depleted stem cell transplant. The chain recombines TRBV5-6 with TRBJ2-2; TRBD1 might be the D (5 bases). CDR3 region: CASSPLGAGELFF. The CDR3 DNA follows: TGTGCCAGCAGCCCTTTAGGGGCCGGGGAGCTGTTTTTT.